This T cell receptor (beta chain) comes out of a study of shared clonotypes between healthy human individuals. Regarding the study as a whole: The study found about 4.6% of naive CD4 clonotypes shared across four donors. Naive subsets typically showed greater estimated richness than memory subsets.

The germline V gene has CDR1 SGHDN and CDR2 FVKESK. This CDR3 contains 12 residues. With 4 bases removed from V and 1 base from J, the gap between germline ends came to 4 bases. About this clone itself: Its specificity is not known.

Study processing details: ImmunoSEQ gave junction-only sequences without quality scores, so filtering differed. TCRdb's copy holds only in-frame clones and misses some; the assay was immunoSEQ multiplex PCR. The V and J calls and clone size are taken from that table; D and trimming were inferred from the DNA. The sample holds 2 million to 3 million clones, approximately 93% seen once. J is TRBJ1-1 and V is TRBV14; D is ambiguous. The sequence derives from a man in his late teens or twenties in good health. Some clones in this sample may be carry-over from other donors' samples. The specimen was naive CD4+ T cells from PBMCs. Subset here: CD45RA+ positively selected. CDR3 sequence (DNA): TGTGCCAGCAGCCTCTCGAACACTGAAGCTTTCTTT. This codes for CASSLSNTEAFF.